The rows below give T cell receptor beta chains drawn from one sample of a study of blood T cell repertoires in COVID-19. The data were produced by immunoSEQ multiplex PCR, yet TCRdb's version contains in-frame clones alone and is incomplete. The sample carries tens of thousands of clones, around 80% recorded once. The specimen sequenced was peripheral blood. The source is a man aged 60 to 75 with active or convalescent COVID-19. Both conserved end residues are part of each CDR3. Each record gives: clone size, D gene, J gene, V gene, CDR3 DNA, CDR3 protein. A D gene is named only where the DNA matches it firmly. Expanded clones get a size class; other rows say once, few or many, or leave the size out.

once NA TRBJ1-5 TRBV5-1 TGCGCCAGCAGCTTGGAAGGGGTAGGTAATCAGCCCCAGCATTTT CASSLEGVGNQPQHF
NA NA TRBJ2-1 TRBV5-1 TGCGCCAGCAGCTTGGCCCTTAGCGGACACAATGAGCAGTTCTTC CASSLALSGHNEQFF
NA NA TRBJ2-3 TRBV7-3 TGTGCCAGCAGCAGATCGGGGATCAGCACAGATACGCAATATTTT CASSRSGISTDTQYF
NA NA TRBJ1-5 TRBV2 TGTGCCAGCAGCGACTCGCGGGCCGGCAATCAGCCCCAGCATTTT CASSDSRAGNQPQHF
NA TRBD1 TRBJ1-1 TRBV12-5 TGTGCTAGTGGTTTGTGGACAGGGGGTGGGTCGAGGAACACTGAAGCTTTCTTT CASGLWTGGGSRNTEAFF
few NA TRBJ1-1 TRBV7-9 TGTGCCAGCAGTACGGAGGGGATGAACACTGAAGCTTTCTTT CASSTEGMNTEAFF
NA NA TRBJ2-5 TRBV7-3 TGTGCCAGCAGCTTAACGCGGGAAGAGACCCAGTACTTC CASSLTREETQYF
NA NA TRBJ1-5 TRBV7-9 TGTGCCAGCAGCCAGTGGTCCGGGACTAATCAGCCCCAGCATTTT CASSQWSGTNQPQHF
NA TRBD1 TRBJ1-3 TRBV3-1/TRBV3-2 TGTGCCAGCAGCCTTGGGACAGGGTATGGAAACACCATATATTTT CASSLGTGYGNTIYF
once NA TRBJ2-7 TRBV4-1 TGCGCCAGCAGCCAAGGCCCCTCGGACCTAGGGGCTTACGAGCAGTACTTC CASSQGPSDLGAYEQYF
NA TRBD2 TRBJ2-3 TRBV29-1 TGCAGCGTTGAAATAGCGGGGGACCTCACAGATACGCAGTATTTT CSVEIAGDLTDTQYF
few TRBD2 TRBJ2-5 TRBV3-1/TRBV3-2 TGTGCCAGCAGCCAAGATCGGGGGACTAGCGGCTTAGAGACCCAGTACTTC CASSQDRGTSGLETQYF
few NA TRBJ1-5 TRBV19 TGTGCCAGTAGGGCCCTATTACGGGAAAATCAGCCCCAGCATTTT CASRALLRENQPQHF
many TRBD1 TRBJ1-2 TRBV5-6 TGTGCCAGCAGCTCGGGACAGGGCTATGGCTACACCTTC CASSSGQGYGYTF
NA TRBD2 TRBJ2-3 TRBV6-1 TGTGCCAGCAGTGAACTGACTAGCGACACAGATACGCAGTATTTT CASSELTSDTDTQYF
NA NA TRBJ1-1 TRBV18 TGTGCCAGCTCACCCGTGGTAGGGGAAAGCACTGAAGCTTTCTTT CASSPVVGESTEAFF
NA NA TRBJ1-6 TRBV11-3 TGTGCCAGCCGCGTAGGGGGGGACTCCTATAATTCACCCCTCCACTTT CASRVGGDSYNSPLHF
few NA TRBJ2-7 TRBV5-5 TGTGCCAGCAGCGTGGATGGGGCAGGAACCTACGAGCAGTACTTC CASSVDGAGTYEQYF
NA NA TRBJ2-3 TRBV5-1 TGCGCCAGCAGCTTGGTACCGGTTTTCCAAAGACAGAAAGATACGCAGTATTTT CASSLVPVFQRQKDTQYF
NA NA TRBJ2-5 TRBV3-1/TRBV3-2 TGTGCCAGCGCGAATACCCAGGGGAATCAAGAGACCCAGTACTTC CASANTQGNQETQYF
NA TRBD2 TRBJ2-5 TRBV27 TGTGCCAGCGCGGGACTAGCGGGGGTGGGAGGGGAGACCCAGTACTTC CASAGLAGVGGETQYF
NA NA TRBJ1-6 TRBV7-3 TGTGCCAGCAGCTTAACTGGAGGCAGCTCCTATAATTCACCCCTCCACTTT CASSLTGGSSYNSPLHF
NA NA TRBJ1-6 TRBV5-4 TGTGCCAGCAGCTTGGAAGGTAGCACCTATAATTCACCCCTCCACTTT CASSLEGSTYNSPLHF
NA TRBD2 TRBJ2-5 TRBV19 TGTGCCAGTAGCTCAGCGGGGGGGCCAGAGACCCAGTACTTC CASSSAGGPETQYF
few NA TRBJ1-6 TRBV12-5 TGTGCCCTTTTCCCGGACAGTCCCGGAGGAGCCTACTATAATTCACCCCTCCACTTT CALFPDSPGGAYYNSPLHF
NA NA TRBJ1-2 TRBV2 TGTGCCAGCAGAGTTGAGGGTGTCTATGGCTACACCTTC CASRVEGVYGYTF
NA NA TRBJ2-2 TRBV7-9 TGTGCCAGCAGCTCGGTCGCGAGCACCGGGGAGCTGTTTTTT CASSSVASTGELFF
once NA TRBJ2-3 TRBV9 TGTGCCAGCAGCGATCAACCGGGGAATACGCAGTATTTT CASSDQPGNTQYF
NA TRBD1 TRBJ1-1 TRBV30 TGTGCCTGGACTGGGGACAGGGGTCACACTGAAGCTTTCTTT CAWTGDRGHTEAFF
NA TRBD1 TRBJ1-1 TRBV2 TGTGCCAGCAGCGCCGGGACAGGTATTTCTGAAGCTTTCTTT CASSAGTGISEAFF
NA NA TRBJ1-2 TRBV30 TGTGCCTGGAGTGTACAATGGGACACGATTAACTATGGCTACACCTTC CAWSVQWDTINYGYTF
few NA TRBJ2-2 TRBV5-1 TGCGCCAGCAGCTACATCTCCGGGGAGCTGTTTTTT CASSYISGELFF
NA TRBD1 TRBJ1-5 TRBV6-2/TRBV6-3 TGTGCCAGCAGTTACGAGTCCGGGACAGGGGGCAATCAGCCCCAGCATTTT CASSYESGTGGNQPQHF
NA TRBD1 TRBJ1-2 TRBV28 TGTGCCTCTTATATGCCGGGACAGGGAAACTATGGCTACACCTTC CASYMPGQGNYGYTF
NA NA TRBJ2-2 TRBV4-2 TGTGCCAGCAGCCAGCAGACCGGGGAGCTGTTTTTT CASSQQTGELFF
NA TRBD1 TRBJ2-2 TRBV28 TGTGCCAGCAGTTTAGGGACAGGGCTCACCGGGGAGCTGTTTTTT CASSLGTGLTGELFF
NA TRBD1 TRBJ1-1 TRBV5-1 TGCGCCAGCAGCGAGGACAGGGTCTCAGACACTGAAGCTTTCTTT CASSEDRVSDTEAFF
NA TRBD2 TRBJ2-7 TRBV11-2 TGTGCCAGCAGCTTAAGGCGGGGGGCGTACGAGCAGTACTTC CASSLRRGAYEQYF
NA NA TRBJ1-1 TRBV29-1 TGCAGCGTTGTCGGGGGGTTTGGTTGGCCGCCGAAGTCAGACACTGAAGCTTTCTTT CSVVGGFGWPPKSDTEAFF
NA TRBD2 TRBJ2-5 TRBV19 TGTGCCAGCCGTAGCGGGGGGGCCATAGAGACCCAGTACTTC CASRSGGAIETQYF
NA NA TRBJ1-1 TRBV30 TGTGCCTGGAGTCTCAGACAAGAAGCTTTCTTT CAWSLRQEAFF
NA TRBD1 TRBJ1-1 TRBV9 TGTGCCAGCAGCGCCGGGACAGGGGGCAGGTTTAATAGAAGTAAAGGGCATGGGGCTTTCTTT CASSAGTGGRFNRSKGHGAFF
NA TRBD1 TRBJ1-2 TRBV2 TGTGCCAGCAGTGAAGACGCCACAGGGGATTATGGCTACACCTTC CASSEDATGDYGYTF
NA NA TRBJ2-5 TRBV28 TGTGCCAGCAGTTTGAACCCTAACCGTGAGACCCAGTACTTC CASSLNPNRETQYF
NA NA TRBJ1-5 TRBV5-1 TGCGCCAGCAGCTTGGATCCAGATAGCAATCAGCCCCAGCATTTT CASSLDPDSNQPQHF
NA TRBD2 TRBJ2-2 TRBV7-8 TGTGCCAGCAGCCGCACTAGCGGGGCAGGCGGGGAGCTGTTTTTT CASSRTSGAGGELFF
few TRBD1 TRBJ2-7 TRBV28 TGTGCCAGCTTTACACCCCACCAGGGGGAGTCCTACGAGCAGTACTTC CASFTPHQGESYEQYF
NA NA TRBJ2-6 TRBV7-8 TGTGCCAGCAGCTTAGCGGGTGGAGGGACTGGGGCCAACGTCCTGACTTTC CASSLAGGGTGANVLTF
NA TRBD2 TRBJ2-7 TRBV3-1/TRBV3-2 TGTGCCAGCAGCCCGCCCGGGCTAGCGGGGTCCTACGAGCAGTACTTC CASSPPGLAGSYEQYF
NA TRBD2 TRBJ2-3 TRBV7-3 TGTGCCAGCAGCTCGATAACTAGCGGGGATGGAGATACGCAGTATTTT CASSSITSGDGDTQYF
NA NA TRBJ1-1 TRBV10-1 TGCGCCAGCAGTGCCTCTGGGGGGGGCAACACTGAAGCTTTCTTT CASSASGGGNTEAFF